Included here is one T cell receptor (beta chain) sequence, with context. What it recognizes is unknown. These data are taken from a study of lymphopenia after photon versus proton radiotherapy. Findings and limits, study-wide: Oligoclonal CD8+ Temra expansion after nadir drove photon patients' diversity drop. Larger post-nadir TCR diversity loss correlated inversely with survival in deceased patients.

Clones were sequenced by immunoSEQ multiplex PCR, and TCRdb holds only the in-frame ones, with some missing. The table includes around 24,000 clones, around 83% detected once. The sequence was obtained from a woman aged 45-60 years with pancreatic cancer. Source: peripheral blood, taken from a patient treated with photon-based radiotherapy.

CDR3 nucleotides: TGCAGCGTTGATGCAGCACAAGAGACCCAGTACTTC. It yields the protein CSVDAAQETQYF. The chain uses TRBV29-1 and TRBJ2-5, with no clear D. This CDR3 is built from 12 residues. Between the trimmed V and J ends, which lost 3 bases and 2 bases, there was a span of 7 bases. From germline, CDR1 is SQVTM and CDR2 ANQGSEA.